This is a list of T cell receptor beta chains from one sample in a study of blood T cell repertoires in COVID-19. Sequenced by immunoSEQ multiplex PCR; TCRdb stores in-frame clones only, minus some. The data hold more than 250,000 clones, with 86% observed a single time. The source material was PBMCs or T cells enriched from blood (not recorded which). The receptors were gathered from a young woman who had recovered from COVID-19. The CDR3 runs from the conserved cysteine through the conserved F or W. The D gene is left open where the match is weak. Clone size is not always given. Where it is, it says once, few, many or a class for expanded clones.

cdr3_aa | cdr3_nt | d_call | j_call | v_call | clone_size
CASSQTAGGYGYTF | TGTGCCAGCAGCCAAACGGCCGGCGGCTATGGCTACACCTTC | . | TRBJ1-2 | TRBV6-5 | .
CARWTSGGAGEQFF | TGTGCCAGGTGGACTAGCGGGGGGGCCGGTGAGCAGTTCTTC | TRBD2 | TRBJ2-1 | TRBV2 | .
CASSRTQGRLYNEQFF | TGTGCCAGCAGCCGGACACAGGGGCGTCTTTACAATGAGCAGTTCTTC | TRBD1 | TRBJ2-1 | TRBV4-2 | .
CASRLTNEQFF | TGCGCCAGCAGACTCACCAATGAGCAGTTCTTC | . | TRBJ2-1 | TRBV10-2 | .
CASSPIMGTGDNSPLHF | TGTGCCAGCTCACCAATCATGGGGACAGGGGATAATTCACCCCTCCACTTT | TRBD1 | TRBJ1-6 | TRBV18 | .
CASSPKTGYEQFF | TGCGCCAGCAGCCCGAAGACAGGGTATGAGCAGTTCTTC | TRBD1 | TRBJ2-1 | TRBV4-1 | once
CASSPRTSGNIQYF | TGTGCCAGTAGTCCTCGGACTAGCGGGAACATTCAGTACTTC | TRBD2 | TRBJ2-4 | TRBV19 | .
CASSEDATLTEAFF | TGTGCCAGCAGTGAAGATGCGACTCTCACTGAAGCTTTCTTT | . | TRBJ1-1 | TRBV2 | once
CASGLRRSDRLGTEAFF | TGTGCTAGTGGTTTGCGACGTTCTGACAGGTTGGGCACTGAAGCTTTCTTT | . | TRBJ1-1 | TRBV12-5 | once
CASSGTHTFEQYF | TGTGCCAGTAGCGGGACTCACACTTTCGAGCAGTACTTC | . | TRBJ2-7 | TRBV19 | .
CASSFGLASEQYF | TGTGCCAGCAGTTTCGGACTAGCGTCAGAGCAGTACTTC | TRBD2 | TRBJ2-7 | TRBV12-3/TRBV12-4 | .
CASSLVGGSPTEAFF | TGCGCCAGCAGCTTGGTTGGCGGTTCCCCAACTGAAGCTTTCTTT | . | TRBJ1-1 | TRBV5-1 | .
CASSENGLGETQYF | TGTGCCAGCAGTGAAAACGGACTAGGGGAGACCCAGTACTTC | TRBD2 | TRBJ2-5 | TRBV6-1 | few
CASSQEFGSGEETQYF | TGCGCCAGCAGCCAAGAATTCGGTTCAGGGGAAGAGACCCAGTACTTC | . | TRBJ2-5 | TRBV4-1 | .
CASSLTGGGNSYEQYF | TGTGCCAGCAGTTTAACAGGGGGGGGAAACTCCTACGAGCAGTACTTC | . | TRBJ2-7 | TRBV28 | .
CASSLSGRGGYNEQFF | TGTGCCAGCAGTTTATCCGGGCGGGGAGGATACAATGAGCAGTTCTTC | . | TRBJ2-1 | TRBV27 | once
CASSMDSPTNQPQHF | TGTGCCAGTAGTATGGACAGTCCCACCAATCAGCCCCAGCATTTT | . | TRBJ1-5 | TRBV19 | .
CASSSRLAGVAETQYF | TGTGCCAGCAGCTCCCGACTAGCGGGAGTTGCAGAGACCCAGTACTTC | TRBD2 | TRBJ2-5 | TRBV11-2 | .
CASSQESGDTQYF | TGTGCCAGCAGCCAAGAGAGTGGAGATACGCAGTATTTT | . | TRBJ2-3 | TRBV3-1/TRBV3-2 | .
CASSVIGGKFGGYTF | TGTGCCAGCTCAGTGATAGGGGGAAAGTTTGGCGGCTACACCTTC | . | TRBJ1-2 | TRBV18 | .
CASHAVTSGYLNEQFF | TGTGCCAGCCACGCCGTGACTAGCGGGTATCTCAATGAGCAGTTCTTC | TRBD2 | TRBJ2-1 | TRBV27 | .
CASRTIAGPSSYEQYF | TGTGCCAGCAGGACCATAGCGGGGCCGAGCTCCTACGAGCAGTACTTC | TRBD2 | TRBJ2-7 | TRBV7-8 | .
CASSPGHTNPYEQYF | TGTGCCAGCTCACCCGGACACACAAACCCCTACGAGCAGTACTTC | . | TRBJ2-7 | TRBV18 | .
CASSLAGNVGDGYTF | TGTGCCAGCAGTTTAGCAGGGAACGTTGGTGATGGCTACACCTTC | . | TRBJ1-2 | TRBV28 | .
CAITVGGRDTEAFF | TGTGCCATCACTGTTGGGGGCCGGGACACTGAAGCTTTCTTT | . | TRBJ1-1 | TRBV10-3 | .
CASSLVSGGAFF | TGTGCCAGCAGTTTAGTATCAGGGGGCGCTTTCTTT | TRBD1 | TRBJ1-1 | TRBV12-3/TRBV12-4 | .
CASSLISGSSYNEQFF | TGTGCCAGCAGCTTAATAAGCGGGAGCTCCTACAATGAGCAGTTCTTC | TRBD2 | TRBJ2-1 | TRBV7-3 | .
CASSVEDWAGETQYF | TGTGCCAGCAGCGTAGAAGATTGGGCAGGGGAGACCCAGTACTTC | . | TRBJ2-5 | TRBV9 | .
CASSLASGRTYNEQFF | TGTGCCAGCAGCTTAGCCAGCGGGAGGACCTACAATGAGCAGTTCTTC | TRBD2 | TRBJ2-1 | TRBV5-4 | once
CASSLGLIYGYTF | TGTGCCAGCAGTCTGGGACTGATCTATGGCTACACCTTC | . | TRBJ1-2 | TRBV12-3/TRBV12-4 | .
CASSPATGTPPTEAFF | TGCGCCAGCAGCCCAGCTACAGGTACCCCGCCCACTGAAGCTTTCTTT | . | TRBJ1-1 | TRBV5-1 | .
CAWSVLAGSYNEQFF | TGTGCCTGGAGTGTACTAGCGGGATCCTACAATGAGCAGTTCTTC | TRBD2 | TRBJ2-1 | TRBV30 | few
CASSAAGQIANTIYF | TGTGCCAGCAGCGCGGCGGGACAGATTGCAAACACCATATATTTT | TRBD1 | TRBJ1-3 | TRBV7-6 | .
CASSDTGGSNTEAFF | TGTGCCAGTAGTGATACAGGGGGCTCGAACACTGAAGCTTTCTTT | TRBD1 | TRBJ1-1 | TRBV19 | .
CASLAGEADTQYF | TGTGCCAGCCTAGCGGGAGAGGCAGATACGCAGTATTTT | TRBD2 | TRBJ2-3 | TRBV28 | .
CASSRAYTDTQYF | TGTGCCAGCAGTCGTGCCTACACAGATACGCAGTATTTT | . | TRBJ2-3 | TRBV12-3/TRBV12-4 | .
CASSDLGLAGGGDTQYF | TGCGCCAGCAGCGATTTAGGACTAGCGGGAGGAGGAGATACGCAGTATTTT | TRBD2 | TRBJ2-3 | TRBV5-1 | .
CSVPTLTVNTEAFF | TGCAGCGTTCCAACCTTGACAGTAAACACTGAAGCTTTCTTT | . | TRBJ1-1 | TRBV29-1 | .
CSASPAGVGNIQYF | TGCAGTGCTAGTCCGGCGGGAGTGGGAAACATTCAGTACTTC | TRBD2 | TRBJ2-4 | TRBV20-1 | .
CASSLLRWRPYEQYF | TGTGCCAGCAGCTTACTTCGTTGGCGGCCCTACGAGCAGTACTTC | . | TRBJ2-7 | TRBV7-8 | .
CASSPAERVRVYNEQFF | TGTGCCAGCAGCCCCGCTGAGAGGGTTCGAGTTTACAATGAGCAGTTCTTC | . | TRBJ2-1 | TRBV7-9 | .
CASSSGLADDRQYF | TGTGCCAGCAGCTCGGGACTAGCGGACGATAGACAGTATTTT | TRBD2 | TRBJ2-3 | TRBV11-3 | few
CASSQRDPGLSSYEQYF | TGCGCCAGCAGTCAAAGAGACCCGGGACTAAGCTCCTACGAGCAGTACTTC | TRBD2 | TRBJ2-7 | TRBV23-1 | .
CASSFSGETTDTQYF | TGTGCCAGCAGCTTCTCGGGGGAGACCACAGATACGCAGTATTTT | . | TRBJ2-3 | TRBV7-2 | .
CASSPHFPSGSTDTQYF | TGTGCCAGCAGCCCGCATTTCCCTAGCGGGAGCACAGATACGCAGTATTTT | TRBD2 | TRBJ2-3 | TRBV3-1/TRBV3-2 | .
CASSMDYSQETQYF | TGTGCCAGTAGTATGGACTACTCTCAAGAGACCCAGTACTTC | . | TRBJ2-5 | TRBV19 | once
CASSGASGGMNEQFF | TGTGCCAGCAGCGGTGCTAGCGGGGGTATGAATGAGCAGTTCTTC | TRBD2 | TRBJ2-1 | TRBV7-8 | .
CASSQDTSGAYEQYF | TGTGCCAGCAGCCAAGATACTAGCGGGGCCTACGAGCAGTACTTC | TRBD2 | TRBJ2-7 | TRBV3-1/TRBV3-2 | .
CASSRDREAFF | TGCGCCAGCAGTCGGGACAGGGAAGCTTTCTTT | TRBD1 | TRBJ1-1 | TRBV5-1 | .
CASSKGQIYADTQYF | TGTGCCAGTAGTAAGGGACAGATCTACGCAGATACGCAGTATTTT | TRBD1 | TRBJ2-3 | TRBV19 | .
CASSLIGDRGSEQYF | TGTGCCAGCAGCTTGATAGGGGACAGGGGATCCGAGCAGTACTTC | TRBD1 | TRBJ2-7 | TRBV5-4 | .
CASSQASGRGNEQFF | TGTGCCAGCAGCCAAGCGAGCGGGAGAGGTAATGAGCAGTTCTTC | TRBD2 | TRBJ2-1 | TRBV3-1/TRBV3-2 | .
CSVDGGLFYGYTF | TGCAGCGTTGACGGGGGGCTTTTCTATGGCTACACCTTC | . | TRBJ1-2 | TRBV29-1 | once
CASSMKGRRMNTEAFF | TGTGCCAGTAGTATGAAGGGCAGGAGGATGAACACTGAAGCTTTCTTT | . | TRBJ1-1 | TRBV19 | .
CASSLARGQETQYF | TGTGCCAGCAGCTTAGCTAGGGGGCAAGAGACCCAGTACTTC | . | TRBJ2-5 | TRBV7-2 | .
CASRSADSNQPQHF | TGTGCCAGCAGATCCGCGGATAGCAATCAGCCCCAGCATTTT | . | TRBJ1-5 | TRBV27 | .
CASSPMTGLLHTEAFF | TGTGCCAGCAGCCCTATGACAGGGCTACTGCACACTGAAGCTTTCTTT | TRBD1 | TRBJ1-1 | TRBV7-9 | .